This TCR beta chain comes out of a study of shared clonotypes between healthy human individuals. Terminally differentiated effector memory CD45RA+ cells were left out of the naive CD8 fraction, which was CD45RO-negative and positively selected for CCR7. In the authors' methods: Because ImmunoSEQ provided only junction sequences with no quality scores, the filtering differed. Using immunoSEQ multiplex PCR, the repertoire was profiled, and TCRdb retains in-frame clones only, with some absent. The V and J calls and the clone size are those of that table, but D and trimming were determined from the DNA. The data contain roughly 2,000,000 clones, about 95% of them seen just once; the ten biggest clones take up under 1.5%. The junction had 11 bases not matched to a gene; V was cut back by 8 bases and J by 0 bases. The CDR3 covers 17 residues. Germline CDR1 is SEHNR and CDR2 is FQNEAQ (reference sequence).

As to this clone: Its antigen remains unidentified.

Study-wide findings and caveats: Rarefaction analysis demonstrated incomplete sorted-subset sequencing notwithstanding large depth.

The TCR originated in a man between 18 and 35 years old in good health. The sequenced sample consisted of naive CD8+ T cells sorted from blood. The chain has TRBV7-9 and TRBJ2-2; 8 nucleotides line up with TRBD1. Here the CDR3 DNA reads TGTGCCAGCGGCTACCCGAAGGACAGGGCGAACACCGGGGAGCTGTTTTTT. It specifies CASGYPKDRANTGELFF.